The clone carrying this T cell receptor beta chain was found a few times. The antigen is unknown. Via MiXCR, TCRdb re-called the 5' RACE reads, giving one row per CDR3 protein. The sample carries 20,000 to 25,000 distinct CDR3 sequences, around 10% recorded once. The time point here: sample taken at primary tumor resection. The donors, fewer than 95 patients with untreated early-stage non-small cell lung cancer, provided the samples. Extraction of whole RNA from tumor, nontumor lung or frozen PBMC preceded unsorted sequencing. This specimen belongs to a study of spatial heterogeneity in lung cancer. The wider study: Counts of TCR transcripts in tumor regions correlated strongly with a matched bulk RNA-seq T cell module score.

Trimming took off 8 bases at V and 0 bases at J, with 14 bases between the two ends. Germline assignment: CDR1 SNHLY and CDR2 FYNNEI. The CDR3 runs to 15 residues. The study, taken as a whole, reports: Higher tumor mutation counts went along with higher counts of expanded intratumoral alpha and beta TCRs. Among tumor T cells, estimated coverage was roughly 7% for alpha chains and roughly 12% for beta chains.

This TCR derives from a male donor with early-stage non-small cell lung cancer. Sequences were derived from lung tumor tissue, sampled at surgery. This rearrangement joins TRBV2 to TRBJ2-1, with D possibly being TRBD1 or TRBD2 (5 bases each). CDR3 bases: TGTGCCAGCGGGGGATTGACGAGCTCCTACAATGAGCAGTTCTTC. It translates to CASGGLTSSYNEQFF.